Sequencing of this T cell receptor beta chain was carried out in a study of T cell responses to AZD1222 COVID-19 vaccine (dated by TCRdb to about 2021). Background on the whole study: TCR sequencing covered fewer than 250 trial participants: 200 to 220 given two doses of AZD1222 and about 26 given two doses of MenACWY control vaccine. Trial participants were enrolled by age into 18-55, 56-69 and 70-plus year subgroups, with roughly 160, 29 and 62 TCR-sequenced participants respectively.

The CDR3 regions of human TCRbeta chains were analyzed by immunosequencing. Per the authors' processing: Repertoire TCRs were checked for matches against a reference library of SARS-CoV-2-specific TCRs that had been generated using the MIRA antigen-specificity platform. Breadth meant the fraction of unique TCRs that were SARS-CoV-2-associated, whereas depth meant the fraction of total T cells that were SARS-CoV-2-associated. Using the MIRA data, each spike-specific TCR was mapped to the spike region that the TCR reacts to and placed in a CD4 or CD8 class. Log10-transformed breadth and depth values were compared by one-way ANOVA with Sidak's multiple comparisons tests. What TCRdb holds here is the immuneACCESS table cut down to in-frame rearrangements. Part of the clones is not present; checked against another copy, under half of the missing clones reflect an unresolved V gene, and the others are unexplained. That table supplies the V and J calls and clone size; D and trimming were determined from the DNA. The sample table contains around 110,000 clones; only one count was recorded for about 92% of them. Approximately 8.2% of the sample belongs to the ten largest clones.

Findings and caveats that apply to the study as a whole: Most participants were white British and females outnumbered males, and the authors suggested that clonal diversity may have been underestimated. Only six AZD1222 recipients were SARS-CoV-2 seropositive at baseline, limiting conclusions about previously exposed vaccinees. Vaccine-associated CD4 TCRs spanned the whole spike protein, with dominant responses in regions 160-218 and 743-854. The 56-69-year group was small, and its depth increase did not reach significance, likely because of low power. After two AZD1222 doses, both the breadth and the depth of spike-specific TCRs were significantly higher than at day 0 and than in MenACWY recipients. Because no day 14 peak-response samples were available, the repertoires could be characterized only after the peak T cell response. Nearly half of unique spike-specific TCRs reportedly recognized epitopes outside regions mutated in the B.1.351 and B.1.1.7 variants.

The label giving this sample's time point can be read as: about 28 days (+/-7) after the second vaccine dose. AZD1222 recipients with second doses at about 4 weeks or about 12 weeks were pooled, because spike-specific TCR depth and breadth did not differ between schedules. Vaccinee samples came from UK trials COV001 and COV002, including a single-blind randomized controlled phase 2/3 trial of AZD1222 (ChAdOx1 nCoV-19) in healthy adults. For TCRbeta chain sequencing, PBMC samples from trial participants were taken at day 0 and at day 28 after the second dose. About this clone: There is no known antigen for this receptor. Base quality data are lacking; no much larger clone is found one base away.

Germline trimming amounts to 3 bases on V and 4 bases on J, with 13 as the count of junction bases outside the gene matches. Taken from cysteine to phenylalanine, the CDR3 has 16 residues. Only the CDR3 region is kept as DNA, spanning 48 bases read in frame from base 1. CDR1 and CDR2 are read off the germline V gene as SQVTM and ANQGSEA. Rearrangement joined TRBV29-1 to TRBJ2-7; 9 middle bases align to TRBD2. This specimen consisted of peripheral blood, obtained 28 days after the second AZD1222 dose. This TCR derives from an adult who received the AZD1222 COVID-19 vaccine. The CDR3 region: CSVEGPLGGGAYEQYF. The nucleotides are TGCAGCGTTGAGGGACCACTAGGCGGGGGGGCGTACGAGCAGTACTTC.